The 16 T cell receptor beta chains listed next were all sequenced from one sample in a study of T cell repertoires in cytomegalovirus infection. TCRdb used MiXCR to reprocess the reads, holding one entry per CDR3 protein. Of approximately 590,000 distinct CDR3 sequences in the sample, around 40% were seen once. These receptors lack a known antigen. The source was cultured PBMCs, collected from culture after CMV antigen stimulation. Source of these receptors: a human donor in good health (CMV status not recorded). Some clones in this sample may be carry-over from other donors' samples.

DNA of the CDR3: TGTGCCAGCAGCTTGCAGGTCGCCCACAATGAGCAGTTCTTC. Translation: CASSLQVAHNEQFF. The J gene is TRBJ2-1, the V gene TRBV5-4, with D hard to call. The CDR3 runs 14 residues. Germline V CDR1 and CDR2: SGHNT, YYREEE (reference sequence). V shed 1 base and J shed 5 bases, with 10 bases lying between them.

The gene calls are TRBV7-6 and TRBJ2-5; a weak D match, TRBD2 (5 bases). The CDR3 totals 13 residues. CDR1 SGHVS and CDR2 FNYEAQ come from the germline V gene. Trimming took off 4 bases at V and 3 bases at J, with 9 bases between the two ends. The CDR3 here is CASSSDLEETQYF. CDR3 DNA: TGTGCCAGCAGCTCGGACTTAGAAGAGACCCAGTACTTC.

The table lists this clonotype with a few counts. The rearrangement links TRBV4-2 to TRBJ2-1, with 9 bases identical to TRBD2. The V segment lost 1 base and the J segment 6 bases; nucleotides outside the gene matches: 4. The CDR3 sequence is 15 residues long. Per germline, CDR1 LGHNA and CDR2 YNFKEQ. CDR3 in amino acids: CASSQVGGGGNEQFF. The CDR3 DNA reads as TGTGCCAGCAGCCAAGTAGGCGGGGGGGGCAATGAGCAGTTCTTC.

The chain couples TRBV4-1 to TRBJ2-1, with 10 bases fitting TRBD2. The trim removed 2 bases at V and 10 bases at J, leaving 8 bases unmatched. The germline V gene has CDR1 MGHRA and CDR2 YSYEKL. The CDR3 consists of 15 residues. CDR3: CASSQTPVAGGEQFF. The CDR3 nucleotides are TGCGCCAGCAGCCAAACCCCAGTAGCGGGAGGAGAGCAGTTCTTC.

The chain uses TRBV5-6 and TRBJ2-1; 8 bases align to TRBD2. The CDR3 sequence is 12 residues long. Trimming removed 4 bases from V and 15 bases from J; junction bases left unmatched: 9. The germline gives CDR1 SGHDT, CDR2 YYEEEE. The CDR3 loop is CASSRMTSEWFF. CDR3 nucleotide sequence: TGTGCCAGCAGCCGAATGACTAGCGAGTGGTTCTTC.

This CDR3 reads CASSIRGSTDTQYF. CDR3 DNA: TGTGCCAGTAGTATAAGGGGTAGCACAGATACGCAGTATTTT. The gene calls are TRBV19 and TRBJ2-3; possible D gene TRBD1, 5 bases. Trimming removed 2 bases from V and 0 bases from J, with 6 bases in between. Germline-derived CDR1 and CDR2 are LNHDA and SQIVND (reference sequence). The CDR3 spans 14 residues.

This clonotype was observed a handful of times. V usage is TRBV7-2 and J usage is TRBJ1-1; D not resolved. V was shortened by 0 bases and J by 10 bases, with 15 bases between the two germline ends. The CDR3 extends over 14 amino acids. The germline V gene has CDR1 SGHTA and CDR2 FQGNSA. CDR3 sequence: CASSLATDLEAAFF. The CDR3 DNA reads TGTGCCAGCAGCTTAGCCACAGACCTGGAGGCAGCTTTCTTT.

This clonotype was counted only a few times. The chain joins TRBV6-1 to TRBJ2-5; TRBD2 matches at 12 bases. J lost 4 bases, V lost 4 bases, and 4 bases had no gene match. The CDR3 is 15 amino acids. The germline V gene has CDR1 MNHNS and CDR2 SASEGT. This chain's CDR3 is CASSVTSGGRETQYF. The CDR3 bases are TGTGCCAGCAGTGTGACTAGCGGGGGCCGAGAGACCCAGTACTTC.

A single count supports this clonotype. J is TRBJ2-5 and V is TRBV7-6, with D possibly matching TRBD2 (6 bases). This CDR3 comprises 13 residues. The V end lost 3 bases, the J end lost 4 bases, and 9 bases lay between the germline ends. Germline-derived CDR1 and CDR2 are SGHVS and FNYEAQ. In nucleotides, the CDR3 is TGTGCCAGCAGCTTCGGGGGAACAGAGACCCAGTACTTC. This gives the protein CASSFGGTETQYF.

The chain couples TRBV7-6 to TRBJ1-1; 9 nucleotides line up with TRBD1. V lost 1 base to trimming and J lost 0 bases; unmatched junction nucleotides: 6. Germline assignment: CDR1 SGHVS and CDR2 FNYEAQ. CDR3 length equals 17 residues. The CDR3 nucleotides are TGTGCCAGCAGCTTAGGGGACAGGGCCATCATGAACACTGAAGCTTTCTTT. Amino acid sequence: CASSLGDRAIMNTEAFF.

The sample holds a few counts of this clonotype. This chain connects TRBV7-6 to TRBJ1-1, with 7 bases aligning to TRBD1. Germline V gene data show CDR1 as SGHVS and CDR2 as FNYEAQ. Unmatched junction bases numbered 7, after V lost 6 bases and J lost 6 bases. The CDR3 is made up of 13 amino acids. Written as DNA, the CDR3 is TGTGCCAGCAGACAGGGGACGGGCTCTGAAGCTTTCTTT. It is translated as CASRQGTGSEAFF.

The rearrangement joins TRBV7-4 to TRBJ2-1, with 7 bases fitting TRBD1. There are 16 residues in the CDR3. Germline CDR1 and CDR2: SGHVT and SQSDAQ. V lost 4 bases to trimming and J lost 5 bases; unmatched junction nucleotides: 11. The CDR3 here is CASSYQSGTANNEQFF. DNA for the CDR3: TGTGCCAGCAGCTACCAATCCGGGACAGCTAACAATGAGCAGTTCTTC.

The rearrangement uses TRBV4-1 and TRBJ1-2, with TRBD1 as a possible D gene (5 bases). Per germline, CDR1 MGHRA and CDR2 YSYEKL. The CDR3 is 13 residues long. Deletions cut 5 bases from V and 5 bases from J, with 12 bases between. For the CDR3, the DNA is TGCGCCAGCAGCGTCGGGACTCGATATGGCTACACCTTC. Translating it yields CASSVGTRYGYTF.

This clonotype was seen a few times. V usage is TRBV6-5 and J usage is TRBJ2-5; no firm D call. V was trimmed by 6 bases and J by 2 bases, leaving 7 bases between them. Germline loops: CDR1 MNHEY, CDR2 SVGAGI. The CDR3 spans 12 residues. The CDR3 nucleotides read TGTGCCAGCAGAAAACAGCAAGAGACCCAGTACTTC. Its protein is CASRKQQETQYF.

The chain employs TRBV7-2 and TRBJ2-7; D is unclear. CDR1 and CDR2 (germline): SGHTA, FQGNSA. V was clipped by 0 bases and J by 0 bases, with 6 bases between them. The CDR3 loop spans 14 amino acids. CDR3 in DNA: TGTGCCAGCAGCTTAGCAGGGCACTCCTACGAGCAGTACTTC. This gives the protein CASSLAGHSYEQYF.

A few counts support this clonotype. The DNA for the CDR3 is TGTGCCAGCAGTTACTTGACGACAACCTACGAGCAGTACTTC. This translates into CASSYLTTTYEQYF. This chain joins TRBV6-2 or TRBV6-3 and TRBJ2-7; no firm D call. This CDR3 is built from 14 residues. CDR1 is MNHEY, CDR2 SVGEGT, per germline. Deletions cut 1 base from V and 2 bases from J, with 9 bases between.